A selection of T cell receptor beta chains follows, all from one sample in a study of beta chain features in type 1 diabetes. Data came from immunoSEQ multiplex PCR; TCRdb stores just in-frame clones and leaves some out. The table records around 40,000 clones, under 65% of them present only once. The specimen was Tregs from blood. These receptors were taken from a woman between 18 and 29 years old in good health. Both conserved end residues are part of each CDR3. Each record gives: D gene, V gene, J gene, clone size, CDR3 DNA, CDR3 protein. D genes are given only for firm matches. Where a row states a size, it is once, few, many or the class of an expanded clone; other rows omit it.

d_call: TRBD2
v_call: TRBV18
j_call: TRBJ2-1
clone_size: NA
cdr3_nt: TGTGCCAGTCTAAAGGATCGCGGGAGTTCCTACAATGAGCAGTTCTTC
cdr3_aa: CASLKDRGSSYNEQFF

d_call: NA
v_call: TRBV11-2
j_call: TRBJ1-2
clone_size: NA
cdr3_nt: TGTGCCAGCAGCTCCCGCACAGGGCCCTATGGCTACACCTTC
cdr3_aa: CASSSRTGPYGYTF

d_call: NA
v_call: TRBV7-9
j_call: TRBJ2-5
clone_size: NA
cdr3_nt: TGTGCCAGCAGCTTGATGGGGGGAGAGACCCAGTACTTC
cdr3_aa: CASSLMGGETQYF

d_call: NA
v_call: TRBV5-6
j_call: TRBJ1-2
clone_size: NA
cdr3_nt: TGTGCCAGCAGCTCGACGGCCCGGGGCTATGGCTACACCTTC
cdr3_aa: CASSSTARGYGYTF

d_call: TRBD2
v_call: TRBV27
j_call: TRBJ2-7
clone_size: few
cdr3_nt: TGTGCCAGCAGTTTATCCCTTACCCGTCAGCGGGGCCCCTACGAGCAGTACTTC
cdr3_aa: CASSLSLTRQRGPYEQYF

d_call: TRBD1
v_call: TRBV7-9
j_call: TRBJ1-6
clone_size: NA
cdr3_nt: TGTGCCAGCAGGAGAGGACAGGGGGCGGAAAATTCACCCCTCCACTTT
cdr3_aa: CASRRGQGAENSPLHF

d_call: NA
v_call: TRBV18
j_call: TRBJ2-6
clone_size: NA
cdr3_nt: TGTGCCAGCTCACCACCAGGAGGGTCCGGGGCCAACGTCCTGACTTTC
cdr3_aa: CASSPPGGSGANVLTF

d_call: TRBD2
v_call: TRBV2
j_call: TRBJ2-7
clone_size: NA
cdr3_nt: TGTGCCATAAACTTAGCGGGAGGATACGAGCAGTACTTC
cdr3_aa: CAINLAGGYEQYF

d_call: NA
v_call: TRBV27
j_call: TRBJ1-2
clone_size: NA
cdr3_nt: TGTGCCAGCAGTTGGCAGGAAGGCTATGGCTACACCTTC
cdr3_aa: CASSWQEGYGYTF

d_call: NA
v_call: TRBV5-6
j_call: TRBJ1-2
clone_size: NA
cdr3_nt: TGTGCCAGCAGCTTCGCCCTTAGTCCCGGAGATGACTATGGCTACACCTTC
cdr3_aa: CASSFALSPGDDYGYTF

d_call: TRBD1
v_call: TRBV7-3
j_call: TRBJ2-1
clone_size: many
cdr3_nt: TGTGCCAGCAGCTTAACGGGCAGGGGGCAGGAGCAGTTCTTC
cdr3_aa: CASSLTGRGQEQFF

d_call: NA
v_call: TRBV29-1
j_call: TRBJ1-1
clone_size: NA
cdr3_nt: TGCAGCGTTGCGGTATCCATGAACACTGAAGCTTTCTTT
cdr3_aa: CSVAVSMNTEAFF

d_call: TRBD2
v_call: TRBV5-6
j_call: TRBJ2-5
clone_size: NA
cdr3_nt: TGTGCCAGCAGCTTCGGGGGGTTCGAGGAGACCCAGTACTTC
cdr3_aa: CASSFGGFEETQYF

d_call: TRBD2
v_call: TRBV2
j_call: TRBJ2-4
clone_size: medium-sized
cdr3_nt: TGTGCCAGCAGACTTGAACTAGCGGAAATTCAGTACTTC
cdr3_aa: CASRLELAEIQYF

d_call: NA
v_call: TRBV6-5
j_call: TRBJ1-1
clone_size: NA
cdr3_nt: TGTGCCAGCGTCGGGGTTGGGAACACTGAAGCTTTCTTT
cdr3_aa: CASVGVGNTEAFF

d_call: TRBD2
v_call: TRBV6-5
j_call: TRBJ2-3
clone_size: NA
cdr3_nt: TGTGCCAGCAGACCCGCTAGCGGGGGCACAGATACGCAGTATTTT
cdr3_aa: CASRPASGGTDTQYF

d_call: NA
v_call: TRBV7-2
j_call: TRBJ2-1
clone_size: few
cdr3_nt: TGTGCCAGCAGCTCACGGTGGTTGCGAAATGAGCAGTTCTTC
cdr3_aa: CASSSRWLRNEQFF

d_call: NA
v_call: TRBV20-1
j_call: TRBJ2-5
clone_size: NA
cdr3_nt: TGCAGTGCAGTAGGGGGAGAGACCCAGTACTTC
cdr3_aa: CSAVGGETQYF

d_call: NA
v_call: TRBV7-9
j_call: TRBJ2-4
clone_size: few
cdr3_nt: TGTGCCAGCAGCCGGACAGAGAGAAACATTCAGTACTTC
cdr3_aa: CASSRTERNIQYF

d_call: NA
v_call: TRBV21-1
j_call: TRBJ1-5
clone_size: NA
cdr3_nt: TGTGCCAGCAGCAAATCCCTGCGCAGGGGTTGGCAGCCCCAGCATTTT
cdr3_aa: CASSKSLRRGWQPQHF

d_call: NA
v_call: TRBV6-1
j_call: TRBJ1-3
clone_size: NA
cdr3_nt: TGTGCCAGCACTATGAGCGACTCTGGAAACACCATATATTTT
cdr3_aa: CASTMSDSGNTIYF

d_call: NA
v_call: TRBV28
j_call: TRBJ2-2
clone_size: NA
cdr3_nt: TGTGCCAGCAGTTCCCAGATTACGGGGTCGTACACCGGGGAGCTGTTTTTT
cdr3_aa: CASSSQITGSYTGELFF

d_call: TRBD2
v_call: TRBV7-2
j_call: TRBJ2-1
clone_size: NA
cdr3_nt: TGTGCCAGCAGTAGCGGGAGGGCTAATGAGCAGTTCTTC
cdr3_aa: CASSSGRANEQFF

d_call: TRBD1
v_call: TRBV4-1
j_call: TRBJ2-5
clone_size: NA
cdr3_nt: TGCGCCAGCAGCCAAGGGTCAGTGGACAGGGCTGGAGAGACCCAGTACTTC
cdr3_aa: CASSQGSVDRAGETQYF

d_call: TRBD1
v_call: TRBV7-6
j_call: TRBJ1-3
clone_size: NA
cdr3_nt: TGTGCCAGCAGCTGGACAGGTCAAACCTCTGGAAACACCATATATTTT
cdr3_aa: CASSWTGQTSGNTIYF

d_call: TRBD2
v_call: TRBV6-1
j_call: TRBJ2-1
clone_size: NA
cdr3_nt: TGTGCCAGCACCCCCCGGGGACTAGGTTACAATGAGCAGTTCTTC
cdr3_aa: CASTPRGLGYNEQFF

d_call: TRBD1
v_call: TRBV6-1
j_call: TRBJ1-4
clone_size: few
cdr3_nt: TGTGCCAGCAGTGAAAGATACAGGGGGAGGGAAAAACTGTTTTTT
cdr3_aa: CASSERYRGREKLFF

d_call: NA
v_call: TRBV19
j_call: TRBJ1-2
clone_size: NA
cdr3_nt: TGTGCCAGTAATTCGAACATTATGAACTATGGCTACACCTTC
cdr3_aa: CASNSNIMNYGYTF

d_call: NA
v_call: TRBV7-9
j_call: TRBJ2-5
clone_size: few
cdr3_nt: TGTGCCAGCAGCTTGGCGGGGGCAGGCGAGACCCAGTACTTC
cdr3_aa: CASSLAGAGETQYF

d_call: TRBD1
v_call: TRBV6-6
j_call: TRBJ1-2
clone_size: NA
cdr3_nt: TGTGCCAGCAGTGACATGACAGGAGGGGGCTTCGGCTACACCTTC
cdr3_aa: CASSDMTGGGFGYTF

d_call: NA
v_call: TRBV2
j_call: TRBJ1-4
clone_size: NA
cdr3_nt: TGTGCCAGCAGTGAATTTTCAGGGATCCTTAATGAAAAACTGTTTTTT
cdr3_aa: CASSEFSGILNEKLFF

d_call: TRBD1
v_call: TRBV6-6
j_call: TRBJ2-4
clone_size: NA
cdr3_nt: TGTGCCAGCAGCCCGAGTCGGACAGGGTTGGGAAACATTCAGTACTTC
cdr3_aa: CASSPSRTGLGNIQYF

d_call: NA
v_call: TRBV10-3
j_call: TRBJ2-1
clone_size: few
cdr3_nt: TGTGCCATCAGTGATCGGCTAGTGGAGCAGTTCTTC
cdr3_aa: CAISDRLVEQFF

d_call: NA
v_call: TRBV7-6
j_call: TRBJ2-1
clone_size: NA
cdr3_nt: TGTGCCAGCAGCTTAGAGCCAAAGGGCAGGGACTCCTACAATGAGCAGTTCTTC
cdr3_aa: CASSLEPKGRDSYNEQFF

d_call: NA
v_call: TRBV27
j_call: TRBJ1-5
clone_size: NA
cdr3_nt: TGTGCCAGCTCTACTAGGGGGACGGGTTTGCTACAGCCCCAGCATTTT
cdr3_aa: CASSTRGTGLLQPQHF

d_call: NA
v_call: TRBV25-1
j_call: TRBJ2-7
clone_size: NA
cdr3_nt: TGTGCCAGCAAGGGAGCGGCCGCTCACTACGAGCAGTACTTC
cdr3_aa: CASKGAAAHYEQYF

d_call: TRBD2
v_call: TRBV2
j_call: TRBJ2-2
clone_size: few
cdr3_nt: TGTGCCAGCAGTGAGAGACTAGCGGGAGGAGCCGGGGAGCTGTTTTTT
cdr3_aa: CASSERLAGGAGELFF

d_call: NA
v_call: TRBV7-9
j_call: TRBJ1-1
clone_size: few
cdr3_nt: TGTGCCAGCGGAAAACAGGGACTGAACACTGAAGCTTTCTTT
cdr3_aa: CASGKQGLNTEAFF

d_call: NA
v_call: TRBV2
j_call: TRBJ2-3
clone_size: few
cdr3_nt: TGTGCCAGCGGGGCTAGAGAGAGGGATACGCAGTATTTT
cdr3_aa: CASGARERDTQYF

d_call: NA
v_call: TRBV5-1
j_call: TRBJ2-1
clone_size: NA
cdr3_nt: TGCGCCAGCAGCTTGGGGGCGAGCAATGAGCAGTTCTTC
cdr3_aa: CASSLGASNEQFF

d_call: TRBD1
v_call: TRBV7-9
j_call: TRBJ2-1
clone_size: NA
cdr3_nt: TGTGCCAGCAGCTTCCAACCGGGACAGGGGGCGGGTGAGCAGTTCTTC
cdr3_aa: CASSFQPGQGAGEQFF

d_call: TRBD1
v_call: TRBV7-3
j_call: TRBJ1-5
clone_size: NA
cdr3_nt: TGTGCCAGCAGCTTTAGCGACAGGGCCCAGCATTTT
cdr3_aa: CASSFSDRAQHF

d_call: TRBD2
v_call: TRBV10-3
j_call: TRBJ2-5
clone_size: NA
cdr3_nt: TGTGCCATCAGTGAGTCGATCGGGCTAGCGGGAGTTTCGGAGACCCAGTACTTC
cdr3_aa: CAISESIGLAGVSETQYF

d_call: TRBD1
v_call: TRBV30
j_call: TRBJ2-6
clone_size: few
cdr3_nt: TGTGCCTGGGGGACAGGGCATCTGATTTCTGGGGCCAACGTCCTGACTTTC
cdr3_aa: CAWGTGHLISGANVLTF

d_call: NA
v_call: TRBV28
j_call: TRBJ1-2
clone_size: NA
cdr3_nt: TGTGCCAGCAGTTGGGGCCGCGGCTACACCTTC
cdr3_aa: CASSWGRGYTF

d_call: TRBD1
v_call: TRBV19
j_call: TRBJ1-2
clone_size: few
cdr3_nt: TGTGCCAGTAGTATTTTGCCAGGGGGAAGTGGTGGCTACACCTTC
cdr3_aa: CASSILPGGSGGYTF

d_call: NA
v_call: TRBV5-4
j_call: TRBJ2-1
clone_size: NA
cdr3_nt: TGTGCCAGCAGCTTTCGGTGGGAGCATGAGCAGTTCTTC
cdr3_aa: CASSFRWEHEQFF

d_call: TRBD1
v_call: TRBV25-1
j_call: TRBJ2-3
clone_size: few
cdr3_nt: TGTGCCAGCAGTGGGACAGGGCTGGCAGATACGCAGTATTTT
cdr3_aa: CASSGTGLADTQYF

d_call: TRBD2
v_call: TRBV27
j_call: TRBJ2-1
clone_size: NA
cdr3_nt: TGTGCCAGCACTCCACTAACTAGCGGGATCGGGAATGAGCAGTTCTTC
cdr3_aa: CASTPLTSGIGNEQFF

d_call: NA
v_call: TRBV19
j_call: TRBJ2-2
clone_size: few
cdr3_nt: TGTGCCAGTATTTTAACAGGGCTAAACACCGGGGAGCTGTTTTTT
cdr3_aa: CASILTGLNTGELFF

d_call: NA
v_call: TRBV21-1
j_call: TRBJ1-1
clone_size: NA
cdr3_nt: TGTGCCACCTCGCCGCGGGGCCGTGCGGCTGAAGCTTTCTTT
cdr3_aa: CATSPRGRAAEAFF

d_call: NA
v_call: TRBV6-5
j_call: TRBJ2-4
clone_size: NA
cdr3_nt: TGTGCCAGCAGTTATAATAGCGATGGAGCCAAAAACATTCAGTACTTC
cdr3_aa: CASSYNSDGAKNIQYF

d_call: NA
v_call: TRBV19
j_call: TRBJ2-2
clone_size: once
cdr3_nt: TGTGCCAGTAGTATTCGGGACTCCAGTTTCGGTCACACCGGGGAGCTGTTTTTT
cdr3_aa: CASSIRDSSFGHTGELFF

d_call: TRBD2
v_call: TRBV11-2
j_call: TRBJ2-3
clone_size: few
cdr3_nt: TGTGCCAGCAGCTTCATGGCGGGAGCTAGCACAGATACGCAGTATTTT
cdr3_aa: CASSFMAGASTDTQYF